This T cell receptor (beta chain) was captured in a study of beta chain features in type 1 diabetes. The authors reverse transcribed all of the isolated RNA, so sequencing captured expressed TCRB transcripts. Libraries were prepared by immunoSEQ multiplex PCR; TCRdb keeps only in-frame clonotypes and omits some of them. The sample contains roughly 330,000 clones, 9.5% to 11% of which appear only once. The CDR3 totals 17 residues. Trimming took 3 bases from V and 1 from J; bases not matched to a gene: 7. Germline values: CDR1 SEHNR, CDR2 FQNEAQ (reference sequence). The chain is built from TRBV7-9 and TRBJ1-5; 9 bases map to TRBD1. The specimen was naive CD4+ T cells from blood. This receptor was identified in a woman between 25 and 40 years old in good health. The CDR3 sequence: CASSFGATGGSNQPQHF. CDR3 coding DNA: TGTGCCAGCAGCTTTGGGGCCACAGGGGGCAGCAATCAGCCCCAGCATTTT.